The sequence of this T cell receptor (beta chain) was determined in a study of graft-versus-host responses after intestinal transplantation. Study outcomes and limitations: The study associated peak circulating GvH clone levels with early post-transplant HvG declines. Detection of GvH clones occurred in recipient marrow, and some had their first appearance in ileum or blood. Allografts carried high graft-versus-host to host-versus-graft clonal ratios in patients having graft-donor T cell macrochimerism.

The plating included 200,000 irradiated, violet-dye-labeled stimulator cells together with 200,000 CFSE-labeled responder cells. Produced via immunoSEQ multiplex PCR; TCRdb's table is partial and in-frame only. The sample holds 6,000 to 8,500 clones; around 22% are singletons and the top ten take 6%. CDR1 is MNHGY, CDR2 SAAAGT, per germline. The CDR3 has 14 residues. Trimming took 2 bases from V and 0 from J, leaving 7 bases between them. This sequence joins TRBV6-8 and TRBJ1-1; D call uncertain. This clonotype originated in a human patient who was an organ donor for intestinal transplantation. The sequences come from alloreactive CD8+ T cells from a mixed lymphocyte reaction culture, collected before transplantation. Specified subset: CFSE-low proliferating T cells sorted from roughly six-day pre-transplant mixed lymphocyte reaction (GvH or HvG direction). CDR3 loop: CASSYVRLNTEAFF. CDR3 nucleotides: TGTGCCAGCAGTTACGTCAGGCTGAACACTGAAGCTTTCTTT.